Listed below are T cell receptor beta chains from one sample, sequenced in a study of OX40 agonist ivuxolimab in advanced cancers. Here immunoSEQ multiplex PCR was the method, and the copy in TCRdb shows in-frame clones only, minus some. The repertoire holds 70,000 or so clones, with roughly nine tenths as singletons. The specimen comprised CD4+ or CD8+ T cells sorted from blood, sampled in a trial of the OX40 agonist ivuxolimab. Source of these receptors: an adult with an advanced solid tumor such as melanoma, head and neck, liver or kidney cancer. Both conserved end residues are part of each CDR3. A D gene is named only where the DNA matches it firmly. Size is stated for part of the rows, as once, few or many counts, or as a class when the clone is expanded.

NA NA TRBJ2-5 TRBV11-2 TGTGCCAGCAGCTTAAACAGGGCCCCCCAAGAGACCCAGTACTTC CASSLNRAPQETQYF
NA NA TRBJ2-7 TRBV10-1 TGCGCCAGCACTCAGGGTGGTAGCGGACCCTACGAGCAGTACTTC CASTQGGSGPYEQYF
NA TRBD1 TRBJ1-6 TRBV7-2 TGTGCCAGCAGCTTGGGACAGACCTATAATTCACCCCTCCACTTT CASSLGQTYNSPLHF
once TRBD2 TRBJ2-3 TRBV9 TGTGCCAGCAGTAGTACTAGCGGGAGCACAGATACGCAGTATTTT CASSSTSGSTDTQYF
NA NA TRBJ2-3 TRBV6-6 TGTGCCAGCAGTCGGGGATCGGGCACAGATACGCAGTATTTT CASSRGSGTDTQYF
once NA TRBJ1-1 TRBV28 TGTGCCAGCAATCCAAGCGGTCGTCAAAGAATGAACACTGAAGCTTTCTTT CASNPSGRQRMNTEAFF
NA NA TRBJ2-5 TRBV5-6 TGTGCCAGCAGCCTACGTGTTGGCCAAGAGACCCAGTACTTC CASSLRVGQETQYF
NA TRBD2 TRBJ2-2 TRBV30 TGTGCCTGGAGTGATGGCGGGGGGTACACCGGGGAGCTGTTTTTT CAWSDGGGYTGELFF
NA NA TRBJ2-6 TRBV10-1 TGCGCCAGCAGTCCCGACAGCTCTGGGGCCAACGTCCTGACTTTC CASSPDSSGANVLTF
NA NA TRBJ2-7 TRBV2 TGTGCCAGCAGTGAAGCTGGGGACCCAGCCTACGAGCAGTACTTC CASSEAGDPAYEQYF
NA TRBD1 TRBJ2-1 TRBV6-4 TGTGCCAGCAGTGACTCGGGACAGGGAAACAATGAGCAGTTCTTC CASSDSGQGNNEQFF
NA NA TRBJ1-4 TRBV7-9 TGTGCCAGCATCGGGAACCTGGCAGGGTTACGTGAAAAACTGTTTTTT CASIGNLAGLREKLFF
once TRBD2 TRBJ2-3 TRBV19 TGTGCCAGTAGTATCACTAGCGGGGGGGTTGGTACGCAGTATTTT CASSITSGGVGTQYF
NA TRBD2 TRBJ2-1 TRBV5-6 TGTGCCAGCAGCTTGGCGGGACTAATCTACAATGAGCAGTTCTTC CASSLAGLIYNEQFF
NA NA TRBJ2-2 TRBV5-8 TGTGCCAGCAGCTCCCGGGCCCTCGGCGGGGAGCTGTTTTTT CASSSRALGGELFF
NA NA TRBJ1-2 TRBV14 TGTGCCAGCAGCCAAGTCCAGGCAAGGGATGGCTACACCTTC CASSQVQARDGYTF
NA TRBD1 TRBJ2-5 TRBV5-8 TGTGCCAGCAGCTTTGGGACAGGGGGTAAGAAAGAGACCCAGTACTTC CASSFGTGGKKETQYF
NA TRBD1 TRBJ2-2 TRBV6-5 TGTGCCAGCAGTTACTCGAGGGGACAGGCTATCGGGGAGCTGTTTTTT CASSYSRGQAIGELFF
NA TRBD2 TRBJ2-1 TRBV4-3 TGCGCCAGCAGCCAAGATCTAGCGGGGATGGGTGGTGAGCAGTTCTTC CASSQDLAGMGGEQFF
NA NA TRBJ2-2 TRBV7-6 TGTGCCAGCAGCGCTCTACCTACGGGGGTGGACACCGGGGAGCTGTTTTTT CASSALPTGVDTGELFF
NA NA TRBJ1-2 TRBV5-6 TGTGCCAGCACCCGGGACACCTCCTATGGCTACACCTTC CASTRDTSYGYTF
NA NA TRBJ2-5 TRBV19 TGTGCCAGTAGTATCGTCAGGGGCTCGGGGCAAGAGACCCAGTACTTC CASSIVRGSGQETQYF
NA NA TRBJ1-5 TRBV19 TGTGCCAGTAGTGTCCCGGATCAGCCCCAGCATTTT CASSVPDQPQHF
NA NA TRBJ1-5 TRBV28 TGTGCCAGCAGTACACGGGGGAGCAATCAGCCCCAGCATTTT CASSTRGSNQPQHF
few NA TRBJ1-2 TRBV19 TGTGCCACCCAAAGGCAGACTAACTATGGCTACACCTTC CATQRQTNYGYTF
NA TRBD1 TRBJ1-1 TRBV5-4 TGTGCCAGCAGCCCCGGACAGGTGAACACTGAAGCTTTCTTT CASSPGQVNTEAFF
NA NA TRBJ2-2 TRBV7-2 TGTGCCAGCAGCGAGACTGGGGGAGGCGGGGAGCTGTTTTTT CASSETGGGGELFF
NA NA TRBJ1-1 TRBV6-5 TGTGCCAGCAGTTACCTCGGGTCGCATGAAGCTTTCTTT CASSYLGSHEAFF
once TRBD1 TRBJ2-7 TRBV28 TGTGCCAGCAGTTTATCGACAGGGGGCTCCTACGAGCAGTACTTC CASSLSTGGSYEQYF
NA NA TRBJ1-1 TRBV7-9 TGTGCCAGCAGCTTACAGGTCTCCCTGAACACTGAAGCTTTCTTT CASSLQVSLNTEAFF
NA TRBD2 TRBJ2-5 TRBV5-1 TGCGCCAGCAGCTTGGGCCCTAGCGGGGGCCAAGAGACCCAGTACTTC CASSLGPSGGQETQYF
NA NA TRBJ1-3 TRBV19 TGTGCCAGTGGGCTACAGGGCGCTGCTGGGAGCACCATATATTTT CASGLQGAAGSTIYF
NA TRBD2 TRBJ2-1 TRBV10-1 TGCGCCAGCAGCCCCACTAGCGGGGGGATGAATGAGCAGTTCTTC CASSPTSGGMNEQFF
NA TRBD1 TRBJ1-5 TRBV7-2 TGTGCCAGCAGCCCCGACAGGGTAGGCAGCAATCAGCCCCAGCATTTT CASSPDRVGSNQPQHF
NA TRBD1 TRBJ1-3 TRBV6-6 TGTGCCAGCAACCCAGGGGGCTCTGGAAACACCATATATTTT CASNPGGSGNTIYF
NA NA TRBJ2-7 TRBV5-1 TGCGCCAGCAGCTCCGGACCCAAGCAGTACTTC CASSSGPKQYF
few NA TRBJ1-1 TRBV2 TGTGCCAGCAGTCTGGGACGGCTGAACACTGAAGCTTTCTTT CASSLGRLNTEAFF
NA NA TRBJ1-2 TRBV30 TGTGCCTGGGGGACCCTTGGCTATGGCTACACCTTC CAWGTLGYGYTF
once NA TRBJ2-3 TRBV28 TGTGCCAGCAGTACGACTAGTGGCACAGATACGCAGTATTTT CASSTTSGTDTQYF
NA NA TRBJ1-2 TRBV5-1 TGCGCCAGCAGCTTGGGTACCTATGGCTACACCTTC CASSLGTYGYTF
NA NA TRBJ1-4 TRBV18 TGTGCCAGCTCACCCGGAGGCCTGGATAATGAAAAACTGTTTTTT CASSPGGLDNEKLFF
once TRBD1 TRBJ2-5 TRBV6-1 TGTGCCAGCAGTGAAGCAGGGACAGGGCCGCGAGAGACCCAGTACTTC CASSEAGTGPRETQYF
NA TRBD2 TRBJ2-7 TRBV5-1 TGCGCCAGCAGCTCTGGACTAGCGGGGGGGCCTCCCTACGAGCAGTACTTC CASSSGLAGGPPYEQYF
NA TRBD2 TRBJ2-2 TRBV5-6 TGTGCCAGCAGCTCCACCCTGACTAGCGGGAGCGGGACCGGGGAGCTGTTTTTT CASSSTLTSGSGTGELFF
NA NA TRBJ2-3 TRBV19 TGTGCCAGTAGTATTCTCCAAAGGCCCGCAGATACGCAGTATTTT CASSILQRPADTQYF
few NA TRBJ2-6 TRBV30 TGTGCCTGGAGTGTACAGTCAGCGGGCCTCGTCCTGACTTTC CAWSVQSAGLVLTF
NA TRBD1 TRBJ2-7 TRBV5-1 TGCGCCAGCAGCTACACCCGGACAGGGGGAACCTACGAGCAGTACTTC CASSYTRTGGTYEQYF
NA NA TRBJ1-5 TRBV19 TGTGCCAGTAGTATAGCGTCTGGCAGGACAAGTCAGCCCCAGCATTTT CASSIASGRTSQPQHF
NA TRBD1 TRBJ2-7 TRBV28 TGTGCCAGCACCGCCGGGACAGCACTCCGCGAGCAGTACTTC CASTAGTALREQYF
NA TRBD2 TRBJ2-2 TRBV6-6 TGTGCCAGCAACGGGGGGGCCCGCACCGGGGAGCTGTTTTTT CASNGGARTGELFF
NA NA TRBJ1-5 TRBV30 TGTGCCTGGGGGAGGGGACTCTTTGAGGGACCCCAGCATTTT CAWGRGLFEGPQHF
NA NA TRBJ2-5 TRBV19 TGTGCCAGTACGGCAGGGATCGGGGGGACCCAGTACTTC CASTAGIGGTQYF
NA NA TRBJ1-5 TRBV10-2 TGCGCCAGCAGTGATTCCGGGGGCTCCATGCAGCCCCAGCATTTT CASSDSGGSMQPQHF
NA NA TRBJ1-5 TRBV28 TGTGCCAGCAGTTTGGAGCCCCAGCATTTT CASSLEPQHF
NA TRBD1 TRBJ2-7 TRBV30 TGTGCCTGTACCGGGACAGGCTTTTACGAGCAGTACTTC CACTGTGFYEQYF